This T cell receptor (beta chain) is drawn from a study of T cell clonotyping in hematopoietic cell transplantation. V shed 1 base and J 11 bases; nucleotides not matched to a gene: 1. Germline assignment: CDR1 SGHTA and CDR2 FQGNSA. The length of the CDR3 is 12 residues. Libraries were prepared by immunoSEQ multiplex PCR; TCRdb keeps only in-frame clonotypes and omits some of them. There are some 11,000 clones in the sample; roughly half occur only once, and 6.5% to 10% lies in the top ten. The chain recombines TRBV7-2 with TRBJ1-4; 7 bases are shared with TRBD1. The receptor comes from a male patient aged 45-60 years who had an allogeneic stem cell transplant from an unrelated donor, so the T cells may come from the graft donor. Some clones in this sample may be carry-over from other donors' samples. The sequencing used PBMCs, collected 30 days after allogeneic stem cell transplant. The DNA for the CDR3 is TGTGCCAGCAGCTTAGGGACAGGCAAACTGTTTTTT. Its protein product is CASSLGTGKLFF.